A selection of T cell receptor beta chains follows, all from one sample in a study of cytomegalovirus exposure and HLA in healthy donors. Some clones are missing from TCRdb's copy, which holds only in-frame ones; the method was immunoSEQ multiplex PCR. This table has around 190,000 clones, around 82% appearing once. The material sequenced was PBMCs. These receptors were taken from a man aged 35 to 55 in good health and CMV-seronegative. Each CDR3 is given with its conserved first and last residue. The order of the fields is D gene, V gene, clone size, J gene, CDR3 protein, CDR3 DNA. The D gene is left open where the match is weak. Some rows mark clone size as missing; the rest say once, few, many or name a class of expanded clone.

-,TRBV29-1,-,TRBJ1-5,CSATAERVAVFSNQPQHF,TGCAGCGCCACCGCTGAGCGAGTTGCGGTTTTTAGCAATCAGCCCCAGCATTTT
TRBD1,TRBV6-5,-,TRBJ2-7,CATTGGYEQYF,TGTGCCACGACAGGGGGCTACGAGCAGTACTTC
-,TRBV10-1,once,TRBJ2-6,CASSGGGLGANVLTF,TGCGCCAGCAGTGGTGGGGGCTTGGGGGCCAACGTCCTGACTTTC
TRBD1,TRBV10-3,-,TRBJ2-7,CAISDGTGAYEQYF,TGTGCCATCAGTGATGGGACAGGGGCTTACGAGCAGTACTTC
-,TRBV18,-,TRBJ2-1,CASSPDSSSYNEQFF,TGTGCCAGCTCACCCGACAGTAGCTCCTACAATGAGCAGTTCTTC
-,TRBV6-1,-,TRBJ1-4,CASSGGFATNEKLFF,TGTGCCAGCAGTGGTGGCTTTGCAACTAATGAAAAACTGTTTTTT
-,TRBV27,-,TRBJ2-1,CASSYPGASYNEQFF,TGTGCCAGCAGTTACCCAGGGGCCTCCTACAATGAGCAGTTCTTC
TRBD1,TRBV29-1,-,TRBJ1-2,CSVGLTGFPFYGYTF,TGCAGCGTTGGACTGACAGGGTTTCCCTTCTATGGCTACACCTTC
-,TRBV29-1,few,TRBJ1-1,CSASVSNTEAFF,TGCAGCGCCTCCGTAAGCAACACTGAAGCTTTCTTT
TRBD1,TRBV4-3,-,TRBJ2-3,CASSRGRDRGTDTQYF,TGCGCCAGCAGCCGAGGCCGGGACAGGGGGACAGATACGCAGTATTTT
TRBD2,TRBV6-5,-,TRBJ2-2,CASFAAGGPPGELFF,TGTGCCAGCTTCGCAGCGGGAGGGCCCCCCGGGGAGCTGTTTTTT
-,TRBV7-3,-,TRBJ1-2,CASSLGALNYGYTF,TGTGCCAGCAGCTTAGGAGCTCTTAACTATGGCTACACCTTC
TRBD1,TRBV4-1,-,TRBJ1-2,CASSPRDRGDGYTF,TGCGCCAGCAGCCCCCGGGACAGGGGGGATGGCTACACCTTC
-,TRBV27,-,TRBJ2-7,CASSLSPNLEPHEQYF,TGTGCCAGCAGTTTATCCCCAAACCTAGAGCCCCACGAGCAGTACTTC
-,TRBV19,-,TRBJ1-2,CASSPPLEGRDYGYTF,TGTGCCAGTAGTCCCCCCCTCGAGGGAAGGGACTATGGCTACACCTTC
-,TRBV5-4,-,TRBJ2-5,CASSYGTQETQYF,TGTGCCAGCAGCTACGGGACACAAGAGACCCAGTACTTC
TRBD1,TRBV19,-,TRBJ1-5,CATTGTGGVSNQPQHF,TGTGCCACTACCGGGACAGGGGGTGTTAGCAATCAGCCCCAGCATTTT
-,TRBV6-5,-,TRBJ2-3,CASSYSGHPTDTQYF,TGTGCCAGCAGTTACTCTGGACACCCCACAGATACGCAGTATTTT
TRBD1,TRBV6-6,-,TRBJ1-1,CASSYTPGQGSTEAFF,TGTGCCAGCAGTTACACACCGGGACAGGGGAGCACTGAAGCTTTCTTT
-,TRBV11-2,-,TRBJ2-5,CASSPGETQYF,TGTGCCAGCAGCCCCGGGGAGACCCAGTACTTC
-,TRBV11-2,-,TRBJ2-7,CASSLNPVYEQYF,TGTGCCAGCAGCTTGAATCCAGTCTACGAGCAGTACTTC
TRBD1,TRBV6-5,-,TRBJ1-2,CASSRDGQGAEGYTF,TGTGCCAGCAGCCGGGATGGGCAGGGGGCCGAAGGCTACACCTTC
-,TRBV29-1,few,TRBJ2-2,CSGGDGNTGELFF,TGCAGCGGGGGGGACGGGAACACCGGGGAGCTGTTTTTT
TRBD1,TRBV7-6,-,TRBJ1-2,CASSAGQGGNGYTF,TGTGCCAGCAGCGCGGGACAGGGAGGGAATGGCTACACCTTC